The 19 T cell receptor beta chains below all came from one sample that was sequenced in a study of T cells after yellow fever vaccination. TCRdb reprocessed the 5' RACE reads with MiXCR, giving one entry per CDR3 protein. The sample includes a few hundred thousand distinct CDR3 sequences, 4.1% of them seen just once. The source material was PBMCs, sampled 5 days after the yellow fever booster vaccination. The receptors were sampled from a man aged 18 to 30 who received the YFV17D yellow fever vaccine.

The table lists this clonotype with many counts. The V and J genes are TRBV6-6 and TRBJ1-5; D may be TRBD1 (6 bases). CDR3 length: 14 residues. The germline CDR1 and CDR2 sequences are MNHNY and SVGAGI (reference sequence). V lost 0 bases to trimming and J lost 7 bases, with 10 bases between them. This chain's CDR3 is CASSYSGGRQPQHF. The CDR3 nucleotides read TGTGCCAGCAGTTACTCGGGGGGCCGCCAGCCCCAGCATTTT.

There are a few counts of this clonotype. This rearrangement joins TRBV7-9 to TRBJ2-7; no clear D. The germline CDR1 and CDR2 sequences are SEHNR and FQNEAQ (reference sequence). Trimming cost V 5 bases and J 1 base, with 15 bases left between them. CDR3 length: 15 residues. CDR3 region: CASSPVSGRSYEQYV. DNA of the CDR3: TGTGCCAGCAGCCCCGTGTCAGGCCGATCCTACGAGCAGTACGTC.

This clonotype has a handful of counts. This chain connects TRBV27 to TRBJ2-1; the D is unclear. This CDR3 contains 12 residues. V was cut by 6 bases and J by 7 bases, with 10 bases left in between. Per germline, CDR1 MNHEY and CDR2 SMNVEV (reference sequence). The CDR3 DNA is TGTGCCAGCAGGGTCGGATTTAATGAGCAGTTCTTC. The encoded protein is CASRVGFNEQFF.

The sample holds many counts of this clonotype. This chain connects TRBV7-9 to TRBJ2-5, with D maybe TRBD2 (6 bases). The CDR3 is made up of 15 amino acids. Germline lookup yields CDR1 SEHNR and CDR2 FQNEAQ (reference sequence). The V and J ends lost 5 bases and 5 bases respectively, with 18 bases between them. CDR3 sequence: CASSAPAWAGETQYF. The CDR3, as DNA: TGTGCCAGCAGCGCCCCGGCCTGGGCGGGGGAGACCCAGTACTTC.

V usage is TRBV6-5 and J usage is TRBJ2-1, with D tentatively TRBD2 (6 bases). V lost 11 bases, J lost 5 bases, and 13 bases lay in between. Germline V gene lookup returns CDR1 MNHEY and CDR2 SVGAGI. The CDR3 has 12 amino acids. The CDR3 coding sequence is TGTGCCTGCATCGGGGGAAACAATGAGCAGTTCTTC. Protein product: CACIGGNNEQFF.

The sample holds many counts of this clonotype. The CDR3: CASSHLGTSGESTDTQYF. CDR3 bases: TGCGCCAGCAGCCATTTGGGGACTAGCGGGGAGAGCACAGATACGCAGTATTTT. The genes are TRBV4-3 and TRBJ2-3, with 13 bases that match TRBD2. The CDR3 consists of 18 residues. Trimming at V came to 3 bases and at J to 0 bases, leaving 6 bases not matched to a gene. CDR1 LGHNA and CDR2 YSLEER come from the germline V gene.

V is TRBV27 and J is TRBJ2-3; 7 nucleotides align to TRBD1. There are 14 residues in the CDR3. V dropped 6 bases and J dropped 0; count of bases not matched to a gene: 3. The germline gives CDR1 MNHEY, CDR2 SMNVEV (reference sequence). The CDR3 protein is CASRRTGSTDTQYF. The CDR3 DNA follows: TGTGCCAGCAGGAGGACAGGTAGCACAGATACGCAGTATTTT.

V is TRBV7-9 and J is TRBJ2-3, with 11 bases matching TRBD2. From germline, CDR1 is SEHNR and CDR2 FQNEAQ (reference sequence). J lost 5 bases, V lost 5 bases, and 12 bases had no gene match. This CDR3 spans 17 amino acids. CDR3 DNA: TGTGCCAGCAGCCCGAACCTTAGCGGGGGGGCCGTAGATACGCAGTATTTT. Amino acids: CASSPNLSGGAVDTQYF.

The chain employs TRBV29-1 and TRBJ2-5; 9 bases are a match to TRBD2. J lost 7 bases, V lost 6 bases, and 9 bases had no gene match. Germline loops: CDR1 SQVTM, CDR2 ANQGSEA. The CDR3 has 13 amino acids. CDR3 nucleotides: TGCAGCGTGATAGGTAGCGGGGGCACGACCCAGTACTTC. Translation gives CSVIGSGGTTQYF.

The V gene is TRBV28, the J gene TRBJ2-1; 10 nucleotides line up with TRBD1. Germline CDR1 reads MDHEN; CDR2 reads SYDVKM. The V and J ends lost 7 bases and 7 bases, in that order; junction bases with no gene match: 10. CDR3 size: 15 residues. The CDR3 region has the DNA TGTGCCAGCACCGCTGTGGGACAGGGGTGGAATGAGCAGTTCTTC. Residues: CASTAVGQGWNEQFF.

About this clonotype: One base away lies a much larger clone, so this may be a sequencing read error. V gene TRBV18 combines with J gene TRBJ1-1; D may be TRBD1 (6 bases). This CDR3 is built from 14 residues. Germline CDR1 is KGHSH and CDR2 is LQKENI. Trimming cost V 2 bases and J 4 bases, with 11 bases left between them. The DNA for the CDR3 is TGTGCCAGCTCACCATGCGGGGGCCTCACTGAAGCTTTCTTT. This codes for CASSPCGGLTEAFF.

This rearrangement joins TRBV11-1 to TRBJ2-7; D gene unclear. CDR1 is SGHAT, CDR2 FQDESV, per germline (reference sequence). The CDR3 length is 13 residues. With 4 bases removed from V and 3 bases from J, the gap between germline ends came to 10 bases. The CDR3 DNA reads TGTGCCAGCAGCTGGACGGAAGACTACGAGCAGTACGTC. Translation: CASSWTEDYEQYV.

This clonotype was recorded many times. This rearrangement joins TRBV28 to TRBJ1-5, with 7 nucleotides matching TRBD1. The J segment lost 5 bases and the V segment lost 6 bases, leaving 16 bases of the junction unmatched. The CDR3 consists of 17 residues. The V gene's germline CDR1 is MDHEN and CDR2 SYDVKM. The CDR3 bases are TGTGCCAGCAGCCCCCCGAGGGGGCGCCGTATCGATCAGCCCCAGCATTTT. Translating gives CASSPPRGRRIDQPQHF.

Only a few counts were recorded for this clonotype. The chain combines TRBV10-3 with TRBJ2-3; 9 bases align to TRBD1. Germline V gene lookup returns CDR1 ENHRY and CDR2 SYGVKD. The CDR3 is 14 amino acids. V trimming: 6 bases; J trimming: 2 bases; junction bases outside the gene matches: 3. The CDR3 reads CAISRTGDTDTQYF. CDR3 in DNA: TGTGCCATCAGCCGGACAGGGGACACAGATACGCAGTATTTT.

This clonotype was seen many times. This chain connects TRBV27 to TRBJ1-6; D unclear. Germline V lookup: CDR1 MNHEY, CDR2 SMNVEV (reference sequence). The CDR3 is 13 residues long. The V end was cut by 3 bases, the J end by 9 bases, with 9 bases between. CDR3 in amino acids: CASSLGSRSPLHF. In nucleotides, the CDR3 is TGTGCCAGCAGTTTGGGGAGCCGTTCACCCCTCCACTTT.

The V gene is TRBV29-1, the J gene TRBJ1-4; D not certain. V shed 5 bases and J shed 3 bases, with 13 bases lying between them. The CDR3 covers 14 residues. Germline CDR1 is SQVTM and CDR2 is ANQGSEA. The CDR3 here is CSVRAGTANEKLFF. CDR3 bases: TGCAGCGTTCGGGCCGGCACTGCTAATGAAAAACTGTTTTTT.

This clonotype was seen only a few times. This chain joins TRBV5-1 and TRBJ1-6, with 7 nucleotides matching TRBD1. Losses at the gene ends were 9 bases for V and 7 bases for J; bases not matched to a gene: 10. There are 14 residues in the CDR3. Germline lookup yields CDR1 SGHRS and CDR2 YFSETQ. CDR3 sequence reads: CATSMGQKNSPLHF. For the CDR3, the DNA is TGCGCCACCTCAATGGGACAGAAAAATTCACCCCTCCACTTT.

This clonotype was seen just once. V gene TRBV4-1 combines with J gene TRBJ2-3; D is undetermined. Germline loops: CDR1 MGHRA, CDR2 YSYEKL. This CDR3 is built from 15 residues. V lost 2 bases to trimming and J lost 2 bases, with 11 bases between them. In nucleotides, the CDR3 is TGCGCCAGCAGCCAAACCGGGCCTCACACAGATACGCAGTATTTT. Protein: CASSQTGPHTDTQYF.

V is TRBV30 and J is TRBJ2-7; D tentatively fits TRBD1 or TRBD2 (5 bases each). The germline V gene encodes CDR1 GTSNPN and CDR2 SVGIG (reference sequence). V lost 3 bases and J lost 7, with 13 bases in between. The CDR3 contains 12 residues. The CDR3, as DNA: TGTGCCTGGAGCCCGGGACCCCGAGAGCAGTACTTC. Translated, it gives CAWSPGPREQYF. Based on the CDR3 plus reference TRBV30 and TRBJ2-7, the full variable domain is SQTIHQWPATLVQPVGSPLSLECTVEGTSNPNLYWYRQAAGRGLQLLFYSVGIGQISSEVPQNLSASRPQDRQFILSSKKLLLSDSGFYLCAWSPGPREQYFGPGTRLTVT.